Presented here are 23 T cell receptor beta chains from one specimen sequenced in a study of CD8 T cells in ankylosing spondylitis. TCRdb used MiXCR to reprocess the 5' RACE reads, holding one entry per CDR3 protein. The sample contains 200,000 to 300,000 distinct CDR3 sequences, 7.5% to 9.5% of which appear only once. The sequencing input was blood, either unsorted or a sorted T cell fraction (not recorded which). These receptors were obtained from a female donor with ankylosing spondylitis or in good health (not recorded which).

This clonotype was observed many times. The rearrangement uses TRBV12-3 or TRBV12-4 and TRBJ1-1, with 7 bases fitting TRBD1. V was clipped by 3 bases and J by 7 bases; unmatched bases: 8. The CDR3 length is 14 residues. This CDR3 reads CASSLGQTTYEAFF. For the CDR3, the DNA is TGTGCCAGCAGTTTGGGACAGACAACTTATGAAGCTTTCTTT.

This chain links TRBV30 with TRBJ2-1, with 7 bases matching TRBD2. The CDR3 is 15 residues long. Germline V gives CDR1 GTSNPN, CDR2 SVGIG (reference sequence). The trim removed 0 bases at V and 5 bases at J, leaving 7 bases unmatched. CDR3 loop: CAWSVLSGYNNEQFF. The CDR3, as DNA: TGTGCCTGGAGTGTACTTAGCGGGTATAACAATGAGCAGTTCTTC.

The chain is built from TRBV7-9 and TRBJ1-2; 10 bases fit TRBD1. Germline-derived CDR1 and CDR2 are SEHNR and FQNEAQ (reference sequence). The V segment lost 5 bases and the J segment 5 bases; nucleotides outside the gene matches: 5. The CDR3 runs to 14 residues. This chain's CDR3 is CASSHPGQGYGYTF. In nucleotides, the CDR3 is TGTGCCAGCAGCCACCCGGGACAGGGGTATGGCTACACCTTC.

This clonotype was picked up a small number of times. J is TRBJ2-3 and V is TRBV29-1; D assignment may be TRBD1 or TRBD2 (5 bases each). This CDR3 comprises 12 residues. Germline CDR1 and CDR2: SQVTM and ANQGSEA. V was cut by 5 bases and J by 6 bases, with 12 bases left in between. The CDR3 sequence is CSVRDLTDTQYF. DNA for the CDR3: TGCAGCGTTCGGGACCTTACGGATACGCAGTATTTT.

This clonotype was observed many times. The rearrangement uses TRBV24-1 and TRBJ2-1, with D tentatively TRBD2 (5 bases). Deletions cut 7 bases from V and 9 bases from J, with 9 bases between. Looked up from germline, CDR1 is KGHDR and CDR2 is SFDVKD. The CDR3 is made up of 11 amino acids. The CDR3 DNA reads as TGTGCCACCAGCGAGGCGGGTGAGCAGTTCTTC. Its translation: CATSEAGEQFF.

This clonotype was recorded at least ten times. The CDR3 is CSVEGQGAPETQYF. CDR3 DNA sequence: TGCAGCGTTGAGGGACAGGGGGCGCCTGAGACCCAGTACTTC. The chain combines TRBV29-1 with TRBJ2-5; 12 bases match TRBD1. This CDR3 is built from 14 residues. Trimming took 3 bases from V and 5 from J; bases not matched to a gene: 4. CDR1 and CDR2 from the germline V gene are SQVTM and ANQGSEA.

V is TRBV5-1 and J is TRBJ2-5; 11 nucleotides agree with TRBD1. V was pared by 4 bases and J by 4 bases, with 6 bases of the junction left unmatched. The germline CDR1 and CDR2 sequences are SGHRS and YFSETQ. The CDR3 extends over 15 amino acids. CDR3 sequence (DNA): TGCGCCAGCAGCCCGGGACAGGGGGTAGGAGAGACCCAGTACTTC. It yields the protein CASSPGQGVGETQYF.

This clonotype was seen at least ten times. The chain combines TRBV7-8 with TRBJ2-1; D unclear. Germline lookup yields CDR1 SGHVS and CDR2 FQNEAQ. The CDR3 contains 15 residues. Trimming cost V 5 bases and J 0 bases, with 11 bases left between them. The CDR3 DNA is TGTGCCAGCAGCACCCTAGTCAGCTCCTACAATGAGCAGTTCTTC. Translation: CASSTLVSSYNEQFF.

This clonotype was seen many times. The chain links TRBV20-1 to TRBJ2-1; 12 nucleotides align to TRBD2. Trimming took 6 bases from V and 6 from J; bases not matched to a gene: 6. The length of the CDR3 is 14 residues. Germline CDR1 and CDR2: DFQATT and SNEGSKA (reference sequence). This CDR3 reads CSAGLAGFGNEQFF. The CDR3 DNA reads as TGCAGTGCCGGACTAGCGGGATTTGGCAATGAGCAGTTCTTC.

This chain uses TRBV5-4 with TRBJ2-1; either TRBD1 or TRBD2 may fit D (5 bases each). Per the germline V gene, CDR1 is SGHNT and CDR2 is YYREEE (reference sequence). V was shortened by 4 bases and J by 8 bases, with 13 bases between the two germline ends. The CDR3 contains 13 residues. CDR3 protein: CASSRDLPDEQFF. In nucleotides, the CDR3 is TGTGCCAGCAGCCGGGACCTTCCGGATGAGCAGTTCTTC.

This clonotype appeared many times. The V gene is TRBV11-2, the J gene TRBJ2-1; 8 bases align to TRBD1. Germline CDR1 is SGHAT and CDR2 is FQNNGV. This CDR3 contains 16 residues. V shed 1 base and J 2 bases; nucleotides not matched to a gene: 4. The CDR3 DNA reads TGTGCCAGCAGCTTAGTGGGACAGGTCACCTACAATGAGCAGTTCTTC. Its protein product is CASSLVGQVTYNEQFF. The full variable domain, in which reference TRBV11-2 and TRBJ2-1 provide the parts outside the CDR3, is EAGVAQSPRYKIIEKRQSVAFWCNPISGHATLYWYQQILGQGPKLLIQFQNNGVVDDSQLPKDRFSAERLKGVDSTLKIQPAKLEDSAVYLCASSLVGQVTYNEQFFGPGTRLTVL.

This clonotype has ten or more counts. The V and J genes are TRBV5-6 and TRBJ2-5, with TRBD1 as a possible D gene (5 bases). CDR1 and CDR2 from the germline V gene are SGHDT and YYEEEE. The CDR3 runs to 14 residues. With 2 bases removed from V and 4 bases from J, the gap between germline ends came to 12 bases. The CDR3 here is CASSFQTVGETQYF. The CDR3 coding sequence is TGTGCCAGCAGCTTCCAGACAGTAGGAGAGACCCAGTACTTC.

This clonotype was recorded a few times. The V call is TRBV2, the J call TRBJ1-5, with a weak D call TRBD1 (5 bases). This CDR3 has 14 residues. Trimming pared 6 bases from V and 0 bases from J, leaving 9 bases between. Germline CDR1 is SNHLY and CDR2 is FYNNEI. Here the CDR3 reads CASSLQASNQPQHF. CDR3 sequence (DNA): TGTGCCAGCAGCTTACAGGCTAGCAATCAGCCCCAGCATTTT.

In this sample, this clonotype turned up many times. This sequence joins TRBV6-1 and TRBJ2-7; 8 nucleotides agree with TRBD1. The length of the CDR3 is 15 residues. Per germline, CDR1 MNHNS and CDR2 SASEGT. V gave up 4 bases and J gave up 2 bases; unmatched junction bases: 7. The DNA of the CDR3 is TGTGCCAGCAGTGTATCCGGGACAGGTACCTACGAGCAGTACTTC. Its protein product is CASSVSGTGTYEQYF.

This clonotype was seen repeatedly, ten times or more. The rearrangement uses TRBV20-1 and TRBJ2-7; unclear D gene. The CDR3 consists of 12 residues. V was trimmed by 4 bases and J by 2 bases, leaving 9 bases between them. Germline values: CDR1 DFQATT, CDR2 SNEGSKA (reference sequence). CDR3: CSAKPVAYEQYF. The DNA of the CDR3 is TGCAGTGCTAAGCCCGTAGCCTACGAGCAGTACTTC.

This clonotype was observed many times. The V and J genes are TRBV5-5 and TRBJ1-5; TRBD1 aligns across 7 bases. Losses at the gene ends were 1 base for V and 3 bases for J; bases not matched to a gene: 4. Germline V gene data show CDR1 as SGHKS and CDR2 as YYEKEE (reference sequence). This CDR3 comprises 15 residues. The CDR3 coding sequence is TGTGCCAGCAGCTTGATCGGACAGGTCAATCAGCCCCAGCATTTT. This encodes CASSLIGQVNQPQHF. The variable domain in full, with the rest retrieved from reference TRBV5-5 and TRBJ1-5, is DAGVTQSPTHLIKTRGQQVTLRCSPISGHKSVSWYQQVLGQGPQFIFQYYEKEERGRGNFPDRFSARQFPNYSSELNVNALLLGDSALYLCASSLIGQVNQPQHFGDGTRLSIL.

This chain links TRBV24-1 with TRBJ2-7; the D is unclear. There are 11 residues in the CDR3. Germline V gene lookup returns CDR1 KGHDR and CDR2 SFDVKD. V gave up 1 base and J gave up 7 bases, with 4 bases separating them. CDR3 nucleotides: TGTGCCACCAGTGATTTTGAGGAGCAGTACTTC. This sequence encodes CATSDFEEQYF.

This clonotype appeared many times. The chain carries TRBV4-3 and TRBJ2-4; 9 bases line up with TRBD2. Germline V gives CDR1 LGHNA, CDR2 YSLEER. Losses at the gene ends were 1 base for V and 8 bases for J; bases not matched to a gene: 21. The CDR3 contains 20 residues. The CDR3 nucleotides are TGCGCCAGCAGCCAAGGGGATAGCGGGAGAATAAGGGGTCAGAGGGACATTCAGTACTTC. Its translation is CASSQGDSGRIRGQRDIQYF.

This clonotype was recorded at least ten times. The chain has TRBV9 and TRBJ2-2, with TRBD2 as a possible D gene (6 bases). This CDR3 is built from 15 residues. CDR1 is SGDLS, CDR2 YYNGEE, per germline. The V end lost 0 bases, the J end lost 6 bases, and 12 bases lay between the germline ends. CDR3 nucleotides: TGTGCCAGCAGCGTAGCGGGAGATTTGGCCGGGGAGCTGTTTTTT. It codes for CASSVAGDLAGELFF. Supplemented by reference TRBV9 and TRBJ2-2, the full variable domain reads DSGVTQTPKHLITATGQRVTLRCSPRSGDLSVYWYQQSLDQGLQFLIQYYNGEERAKGNILERFSAQQFPDLHSELNLSSLELGDSALYFCASSVAGDLAGELFFGEGSRLTVL.

This clonotype was observed many times. This chain links TRBV7-9 with TRBJ1-1; TRBD1 might be the D (5 bases). The CDR3 runs to 16 residues. Trimming removed 3 bases from V and 4 bases from J, with 18 bases in between. CDR1 is SEHNR, CDR2 FQNEAQ, per germline (reference sequence). CDR3 region: CASSLGGTSAFTEAFF. The CDR3 DNA follows: TGTGCCAGCAGCTTGGGTGGGACCAGTGCGTTCACTGAAGCTTTCTTT.

This clonotype was picked up many times. V is TRBV6-5 and J is TRBJ1-5; 7 nucleotides agree with TRBD1. Germline lookup yields CDR1 MNHEY and CDR2 SVGAGI. Trimming removed 0 bases from V and 11 bases from J; junction bases left unmatched: 10. The CDR3 is 15 amino acids. The CDR3 sequence is CASSYSGRGQSAQHF. CDR3 bases: TGTGCCAGCAGTTACTCAGGGAGGGGGCAATCCGCCCAGCATTTT.

This clonotype has ten or more counts. The gene calls are TRBV28 and TRBJ1-2, with TRBD1 as a possible D gene (5 bases). Between the trimmed V and J ends, which lost 3 bases and 4 bases, there was a span of 12 bases. There are 14 residues in the CDR3. Germline V gene data show CDR1 as MDHEN and CDR2 as SYDVKM. CDR3 loop: CASSFPDRIYGYTF. The CDR3 DNA is TGTGCCAGCAGTTTCCCCGACAGAATCTATGGCTACACCTTC.

This clonotype has ten or more counts. The chain is built from TRBV11-2 and TRBJ1-2; D might be TRBD1 (6 bases). The length of the CDR3 is 14 residues. V dropped 2 bases and J dropped 3 bases, with 10 bases sitting between them. The V gene's germline CDR1 is SGHAT and CDR2 FQNNGV. The CDR3 DNA is TGTGCCAGCAGCTTAAATCCAGGGGACTATGGCTACACCTTC. Translated: CASSLNPGDYGYTF.